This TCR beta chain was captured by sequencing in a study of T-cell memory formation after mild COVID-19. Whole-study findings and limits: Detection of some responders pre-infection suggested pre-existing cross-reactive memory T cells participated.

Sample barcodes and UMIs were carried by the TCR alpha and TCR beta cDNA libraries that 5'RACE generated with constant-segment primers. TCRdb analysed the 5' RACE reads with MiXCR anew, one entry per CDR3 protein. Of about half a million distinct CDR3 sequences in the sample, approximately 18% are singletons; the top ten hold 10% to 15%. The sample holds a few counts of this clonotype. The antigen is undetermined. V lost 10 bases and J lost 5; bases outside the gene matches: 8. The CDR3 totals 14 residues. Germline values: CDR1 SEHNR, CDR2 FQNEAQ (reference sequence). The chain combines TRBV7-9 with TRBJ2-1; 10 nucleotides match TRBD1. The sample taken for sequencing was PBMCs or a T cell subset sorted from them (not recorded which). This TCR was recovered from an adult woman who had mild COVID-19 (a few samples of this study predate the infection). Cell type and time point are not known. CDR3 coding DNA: TGTGCCACGTTCGACAGGGGGCCCAACAATGAGCAGTTCTTC. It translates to CATFDRGPNNEQFF.